The 21 T cell receptor beta chains below were found in one sample sequenced in a study of neurological immune-mediated disorders. MiXCR, run by TCRdb on the 5' RACE reads, gives a single entry per CDR3 protein. The sample has about 22,000 distinct CDR3 sequences, around 9.3% seen once. The sequencing input was PBMCs. Receptors originate from an older woman with HTLV-1-associated myelopathy (HAM/TSP).

The genes are TRBV5-1 and TRBJ1-6; no clear D. The CDR3 totals 17 residues. Germline CDR1 and CDR2: SGHRS and YFSETQ. Trimming cost V 0 bases and J 8 bases, with 18 bases left between them. CDR3 amino acids: CASSLGPRGRADSPLHF. In DNA, the CDR3 is TGCGCCAGCAGCTTGGGACCACGCGGTCGGGCTGATTCACCCCTCCACTTT.

Judged by abundance, this clonotype is medium-sized. CDR3 residues: CASSSLAGSTYEQYF. DNA for the CDR3: TGCGCCAGCAGCAGTCTAGCGGGGTCTACCTACGAGCAGTACTTC. The rearrangement links TRBV5-1 to TRBJ2-7; TRBD2 matches 9 bases. Unmatched junction bases numbered 7, after V lost 4 bases and J lost 2 bases. Looked up from germline, CDR1 is SGHRS and CDR2 is YFSETQ. The CDR3 contains 15 residues.

At least ten counts were recorded for this clonotype. V and J are TRBV12-3 or TRBV12-4 and TRBJ2-5; 8 bases match TRBD1. The CDR3 contains 14 residues. J was trimmed by 3 bases and V by 3 bases; bases with no gene match: 3. Written as DNA, the CDR3 is TGTGCCAGCAGTTTTGGACAGGGAGAAGAGACCCAGTACTTC. This translates into CASSFGQGEETQYF.

This clonotype was seen repeatedly, ten times or more. This chain links TRBV5-1 with TRBJ2-3; a weak D match, TRBD1 (6 bases). Germline V CDR1 and CDR2: SGHRS, YFSETQ. The CDR3 has 17 residues. Trimming cost V 4 bases and J 0 bases, with 18 bases left between them. In nucleotides, the CDR3 is TGCGCCAGCAGCCCAAGAAGAGGGGGTCTGAGCACAGATACGCAGTATTTT. It translates to CASSPRRGGLSTDTQYF. The full variable domain, its missing parts supplied by reference TRBV5-1 and TRBJ2-3, is KAGVTQTPRYLIKTRGQQVTLSCSPISGHRSVSWYQQTPGQGLQFLFEYFSETQRNKGNFPGRFSGRQFSNSRSEMNVSTLELGDSALYLCASSPRRGGLSTDTQYFGPGTRLTVL.

This clonotype was seen many times. The chain is built from TRBV28 and TRBJ2-7; 11 bases are a match to TRBD1. The CDR3 totals 16 residues. Trimming took 5 bases from V and 3 from J; bases not matched to a gene: 9. Germline lookup yields CDR1 MDHEN and CDR2 SYDVKM. The CDR3 DNA reads as TGTGCCAGCAGTGCCCCTCGGGACAGGGGGATCTACGAGCAGTACTTC. Its protein is CASSAPRDRGIYEQYF.

This clonotype was recorded many times. The rearrangement joins TRBV4-2 to TRBJ2-7; D perhaps matches TRBD1 (5 bases). With 3 bases removed from V and 2 bases from J, the gap between germline ends came to 14 bases. The CDR3 runs to 15 residues. Looked up from germline, CDR1 is LGHNA and CDR2 is YNFKEQ. The CDR3 DNA follows: TGTGCCAGCAGCCAGATTACGGACACCACCTACGAGCAGTACTTC. Protein sequence: CASSQITDTTYEQYF.

This clonotype was observed at least ten times. The rearrangement joins TRBV5-1 to TRBJ1-2; a possible D gene is TRBD1 (5 bases). Germline-derived CDR1 and CDR2 are SGHRS and YFSETQ. CDR3 length: 16 residues. V gave up 0 bases and J gave up 4 bases, with 16 bases separating them. CDR3 residues: CASSLGLAGGFYGYTF. CDR3 DNA sequence: TGCGCCAGCAGCTTGGGTCTGGCGGGGGGGTTCTATGGCTACACCTTC. The complete variable domain, with remaining parts taken from reference TRBV5-1 and TRBJ1-2, reads KAGVTQTPRYLIKTRGQQVTLSCSPISGHRSVSWYQQTPGQGLQFLFEYFSETQRNKGNFPGRFSGRQFSNSRSEMNVSTLELGDSALYLCASSLGLAGGFYGYTFGSGTRLTVV.

This clonotype has a count of ten or more. The chain joins TRBV11-2 to TRBJ1-2, with a possible D match to TRBD1 (5 bases). The germline gives CDR1 SGHAT, CDR2 FQNNGV. Between the trimmed V and J ends, which lost 5 bases and 4 bases, there was a span of 17 bases. This CDR3 comprises 15 residues. This CDR3 reads CASSPNTRAGYGYTF. The DNA of the CDR3 is TGTGCCAGCAGCCCCAACACCAGGGCTGGCTATGGCTACACCTTC.

This clonotype was observed at least ten times. The chain carries TRBV7-9 and TRBJ2-3; perhaps D is TRBD1 or TRBD2 (5 bases each). V was trimmed by 5 bases and J by 0 bases, leaving 21 bases between them. Germline V gene data show CDR1 as SEHNR and CDR2 as FQNEAQ (reference sequence). This CDR3 contains 18 residues. The CDR3 nucleotides are TGTGCCAGCAGCCCATATCCGAGGGGTCGTGTTAGCACAGATACGCAGTATTTT. Amino acids: CASSPYPRGRVSTDTQYF.

This clonotype was recorded at least ten times. The chain is built from TRBV12-3 or TRBV12-4 and TRBJ1-2; 9 nucleotides agree with TRBD1. J was trimmed by 2 bases and V by 2 bases; bases with no gene match: 6. CDR3 length: 16 residues. The DNA of the CDR3 is TGTGCCAGCAGTTTACGTGGTGGGACAGGGAACTATGGCTACACCTTC. Translating it yields CASSLRGGTGNYGYTF.

This clonotype was counted ten times or more. The V gene is TRBV12-3 or TRBV12-4, the J gene TRBJ1-2; possible D gene TRBD1, 5 bases. The CDR3 totals 14 residues. Trimming stripped 3 bases from V and 1 base from J, with 9 bases between. The CDR3 region has the DNA TGTGCCAGCAGTTTCGACGACAGTAACTATGGCTACACCTTC. Protein product: CASSFDDSNYGYTF.

This clonotype was detected many times. The V call is TRBV7-2, the J call TRBJ2-3; 7 bases are a match to TRBD2. The CDR3 loop spans 15 amino acids. Germline CDR1 is SGHTA and CDR2 is FQGNSA. Trimming removed 0 bases from V and 6 bases from J; junction bases left unmatched: 6. For the CDR3, the DNA is TGTGCCAGCAGCTTAGCGGCGGGGGATTGGGATACGCAGTATTTT. Translated: CASSLAAGDWDTQYF.

This clonotype was found many times. The chain links TRBV5-1 to TRBJ2-3; D unclear. V lost 3 bases to trimming and J lost 0 bases, with 14 bases between them. The CDR3 has 16 amino acids. Germline CDR1 and CDR2: SGHRS and YFSETQ. CDR3 residues: CASSWTALRSTDTQYF. The CDR3 nucleotides read TGCGCCAGCAGCTGGACGGCGTTAAGGAGCACAGATACGCAGTATTTT. The full variable domain, with the rest looked up from reference TRBV5-1 and TRBJ2-3, is KAGVTQTPRYLIKTRGQQVTLSCSPISGHRSVSWYQQTPGQGLQFLFEYFSETQRNKGNFPGRFSGRQFSNSRSEMNVSTLELGDSALYLCASSWTALRSTDTQYFGPGTRLTVL.

This clonotype was counted many times. The V gene is TRBV6-5, the J gene TRBJ2-3; 7 bases fit TRBD1. Per germline, CDR1 MNHEY and CDR2 SVGAGI. The CDR3 has 15 residues. J gave up 2 bases and V 6 bases, and 8 bases lay outside the gene matches. The CDR3 sequence is CASRPGTADTDTQYF. CDR3 nucleotides: TGTGCCAGCAGACCTGGGACAGCGGACACAGATACGCAGTATTTT.

In its sample, this clonotype was seen many times. V gene TRBV20-1 combines with J gene TRBJ2-3; D gene unclear. Trimming left V 3 bases short and J 4 bases short, with 8 bases between. CDR1 is DFQATT, CDR2 SNEGSKA, per germline (reference sequence). CDR3 size: 12 residues. The CDR3 DNA sequence: TGCAGTGCTAGTGGTTATCCAGATACGCAGTATTTT. Protein product: CSASGYPDTQYF.

This clonotype was observed at least ten times. The V and J genes are TRBV20-1 and TRBJ1-1; D perhaps matches TRBD1 (5 bases). The CDR3 is made up of 13 amino acids. Germline values: CDR1 DFQATT, CDR2 SNEGSKA (reference sequence). Trimming left V 6 bases short and J 3 bases short, with 14 bases between. CDR3 sequence: CSASRGVDTEAFF. For the CDR3, the DNA is TGCAGTGCCTCCCGGGGGGTTGACACTGAAGCTTTCTTT.

This clonotype was seen at least ten times. The J gene is TRBJ1-1, the V gene TRBV20-1, with TRBD1 matching over 8 bases. The V and J ends lost 5 bases and 5 bases, in that order; junction bases with no gene match: 7. CDR1 and CDR2 from the germline V gene are DFQATT and SNEGSKA (reference sequence). The CDR3 is made up of 13 amino acids. The CDR3 loop is CSAPRQGWTEAFF. As DNA, the CDR3 is TGCAGTGCTCCCCGACAGGGGTGGACTGAAGCTTTCTTT.

This clonotype was seen more than once but under ten times. The chain recombines TRBV7-8 with TRBJ1-4; 10 bases agree with TRBD1. The junction had 14 bases not matched to a gene; V was cut back by 5 bases and J by 2 bases. Germline CDR1 SGHVS, CDR2 FQNEAQ. The CDR3 runs 19 residues. Here the CDR3 reads CASSPDGRTGGRTNEKLFF. Here the CDR3 DNA reads TGTGCCAGCAGCCCAGATGGTCGGACAGGGGGTCGGACTAATGAAAAACTGTTTTTT.

This clonotype was detected many times. The chain recombines TRBV20-1 with TRBJ2-2, with TRBD2 matching 14 bases. The V segment lost 5 bases and the J segment 4 bases; nucleotides outside the gene matches: 9. Germline V CDR1 and CDR2: DFQATT, SNEGSKA (reference sequence). The CDR3 covers 17 residues. The CDR3 nucleotides are TGCAGTGCTCGCGGGACTAGCGGGGGACGCTTCACCGGGGAGCTGTTTTTT. Amino acid sequence: CSARGTSGGRFTGELFF.

In this sample, this clonotype turned up many times. The chain has TRBV5-1 and TRBJ2-7; 9 bases align to TRBD1. Losses at the gene ends were 0 bases for V and 2 bases for J; bases not matched to a gene: 3. The CDR3 length is 15 residues. CDR1 is SGHRS, CDR2 YFSETQ, per germline. The CDR3 protein is CASSLAGTGPYEQYF. CDR3 in DNA: TGCGCCAGCAGCTTGGCGGGGACAGGGCCCTACGAGCAGTACTTC.

The CDR3 nucleotides read TGTGCCAGCAGTCAAAGGGACAGGGGGCTTTCACCCCTCCACTTT. This translates into CASSQRDRGLSPLHF. The chain couples TRBV2 to TRBJ1-6; 12 bases are shared with TRBD1. From germline, CDR1 is SNHLY and CDR2 FYNNEI. V was clipped by 5 bases and J by 9 bases; unmatched bases: 5. This CDR3 has 15 amino acids.